A single sample gave rise to the 12 T cell receptor beta chains below, sequenced in a study of T cells in Graves' hyperthyroidism and ophthalmopathy. TCR beta CDR3 regions were amplified from RNA. The TCR CDR3 first-round RT-PCR relied on the HTBI primer set. MiXCR was run by TCRdb on the multiplex PCR reads, yielding one entry per CDR3 protein. The table includes about 720,000 distinct CDR3 sequences, 15% to 20% detected once. Material: blood. These receptors originate from a man younger than 35 with Graves' hyperthyroidism.

This clonotype was observed many times. The chain has TRBV6-2 or TRBV6-3 and TRBJ2-7, with D tentatively TRBD2 (6 bases). Germline CDR1 MNHEY, CDR2 SVGEGT. This CDR3 region has 15 residues. V shed 6 bases and J shed 4 bases, with 19 bases lying between them. CDR3 coding DNA: TGTGCCAGCAGCCCTCGCGGTGCAGGGACTTACGAGCAGTACTTC. Translating gives CASSPRGAGTYEQYF.

The rearrangement joins TRBV6-2 or TRBV6-3 to TRBJ2-1; TRBD1 is a possible D gene (5 bases). The germline V gene has CDR1 MNHEY and CDR2 SVGEGT. This CDR3 comprises 13 residues. The V gene lost 6 bases and the J gene lost 2 bases, with 8 bases spanning the gap. Written as DNA, the CDR3 is TGTGCCAGCAGGTCGGACACCTACAATGAGCAGTTCTTC. This sequence encodes CASRSDTYNEQFF.

The gene calls are TRBV4-1 and TRBJ2-3; D is perhaps TRBD2 (6 bases). CDR1 and CDR2 (germline): MGHRA, YSYEKL. This CDR3 contains 16 residues. V lost 4 bases to trimming and J lost 3 bases, with 17 bases between them. The CDR3 here is CASSPLEGLGTDTQYF. The CDR3 nucleotides are TGCGCCAGCAGCCCCCTGGAGGGATTAGGGACAGATACGCAGTATTTT.

Concerning this clonotype itself: A read error is likely, as this CDR3 ends without the conserved phenylalanine or tryptophan. The rearrangement joins TRBV20-1 to TRBJ1-2; TRBD1 agrees at 7 bases. V lost 4 bases to trimming and J lost 3 bases; unmatched junction nucleotides: 5. Looked up from germline, CDR1 is DFQATT and CDR2 is SNEGSKA (reference sequence). The CDR3 sequence is 13 residues long. The CDR3 sequence is CSAIPGQHYGYTL. CDR3 in DNA: TGCAGTGCTATCCCGGGACAGCACTATGGCTACACCCTC.

The rearrangement joins TRBV6-2 or TRBV6-3 to TRBJ2-3, with 8 bases fitting TRBD2. Germline V gene lookup returns CDR1 MNHEY and CDR2 SVGEGT. There are 15 residues in the CDR3. The J segment lost 5 bases and the V segment lost 6 bases, leaving 10 bases of the junction unmatched. The CDR3 loop reads CASRVFGRAGDTQYF. The CDR3 DNA reads as TGTGCCAGCAGGGTCTTCGGGAGGGCAGGAGATACGCAGTATTTT.

The chain recombines TRBV27 with TRBJ2-1; D gene unclear. The CDR3 consists of 9 residues. Trimming shortened V by 3 bases and J by 11 bases, and 2 bases separated the two germline ends. Germline CDR1 is MNHEY and CDR2 is SMNVEV (reference sequence). The CDR3 DNA reads TGTGCCAGCAGTTTCAAGCAGTTCTTC. Translating gives CASSFKQFF.

The chain employs TRBV7-6 and TRBJ2-1, with D perhaps being TRBD1 or TRBD2 (5 bases each). The ends were cut back, 6 bases at V and 5 bases at J, with 17 bases in the middle. CDR1 and CDR2 from the germline V gene are SGHVS and FNYEAQ. CDR3 length: 15 residues. CDR3 protein: CASSSHGALNNEQFF. The CDR3 DNA reads TGTGCCAGCAGTTCCCACGGGGCCCTAAACAATGAGCAGTTCTTC.

This clonotype was counted at least ten times. The chain joins TRBV28 to TRBJ2-5; 8 nucleotides agree with TRBD1. Germline CDR1 and CDR2: MDHEN and SYDVKM. The V segment lost 3 bases and the J segment 0 bases; nucleotides outside the gene matches: 9. This CDR3 spans 17 amino acids. The CDR3 region has the DNA TGTGCCAGCAGTTTGATCGGGACAGGCGACTACCAAGAGACCCAGTACTTC. Translation gives CASSLIGTGDYQETQYF.

This clonotype appeared once. The rearrangement links TRBV2 to TRBJ2-7; TRBD1 matches 10 bases. The CDR3 totals 15 residues. Per germline, CDR1 SNHLY and CDR2 FYNNEI. Trimming cost V 5 bases and J 4 bases; bases outside gene matches: 8. The CDR3 nucleotides read TGTGCCAGCAGTTTGATGGACAGGGGGATATACGAGCAGTACTTC. As protein: CASSLMDRGIYEQYF.

This clonotype was found a few times. This chain joins TRBV6-5 and TRBJ2-2, with D unclear. CDR1 MNHEY and CDR2 SVGAGI come from the germline V gene. With 2 bases removed from V and 0 bases from J, the gap between germline ends came to 10 bases. The CDR3 loop spans 16 amino acids. The CDR3 bases are TGTGCCAGCAGTTACCTGCAGCACGCGAACACCGGGGAGCTGTTTTTT. Encoded protein: CASSYLQHANTGELFF.

This chain links TRBV2 with TRBJ1-6; TRBD1 is a possible D gene (5 bases). Germline CDR1 is SNHLY and CDR2 is FYNNEI. The CDR3 is 15 residues long. The V and J ends lost 1 base and 9 bases respectively, with 13 bases between them. The CDR3 sequence is CASSEGRGSISPLHF. DNA of the CDR3: TGTGCCAGCAGTGAAGGGCGGGGGAGTATTTCACCCCTCCACTTT.

This clonotype was recorded at least ten times. The V gene is TRBV18, the J gene TRBJ2-7; D might be TRBD2 (5 bases). Germline V gene lookup returns CDR1 KGHSH and CDR2 LQKENI. The CDR3 has 14 residues. Deletions cut 2 bases from V and 2 bases from J, with 10 bases between. The CDR3 region is CASSPIPGTYEQYF. The CDR3 nucleotides are TGTGCCAGCTCACCAATTCCGGGAACCTACGAGCAGTACTTC.